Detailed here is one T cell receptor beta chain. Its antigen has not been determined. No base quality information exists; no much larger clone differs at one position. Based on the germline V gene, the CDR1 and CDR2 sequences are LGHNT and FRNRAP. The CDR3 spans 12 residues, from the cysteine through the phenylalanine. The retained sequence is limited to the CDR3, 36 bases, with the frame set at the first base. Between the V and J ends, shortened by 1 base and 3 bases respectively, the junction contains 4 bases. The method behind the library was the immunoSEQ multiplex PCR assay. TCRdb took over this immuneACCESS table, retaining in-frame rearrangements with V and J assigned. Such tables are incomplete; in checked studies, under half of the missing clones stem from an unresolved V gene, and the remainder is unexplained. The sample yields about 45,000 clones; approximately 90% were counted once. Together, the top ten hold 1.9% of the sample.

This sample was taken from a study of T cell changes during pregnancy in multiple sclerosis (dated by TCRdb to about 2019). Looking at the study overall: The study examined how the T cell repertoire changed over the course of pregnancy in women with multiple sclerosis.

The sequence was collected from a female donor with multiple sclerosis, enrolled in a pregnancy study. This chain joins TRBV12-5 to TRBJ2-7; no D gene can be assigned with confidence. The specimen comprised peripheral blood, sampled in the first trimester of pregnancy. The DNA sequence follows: TGTGCTAGTGGTTTGGGAGGCTACGAGCAGTACTTC. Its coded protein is CASGLGGYEQYF.